The 11 T cell receptor beta chains below come from one sample, sequenced in a study of cytomegalovirus exposure and HLA in healthy donors. Amplification used 60 Vbeta primers and 13 Jbeta primers. The repertoire was sequenced with immunoSEQ multiplex PCR; TCRdb's copy has only in-frame clones and lacks some. This listing includes approximately 210,000 clones. Material: PBMCs. These receptors originate from a woman aged 25 to 45 in good health and CMV-seropositive.

The chain carries TRBV2 and TRBJ1-6; TRBD1 is a possible D gene (6 bases). This CDR3 region has 14 residues. Germline lookup yields CDR1 SNHLY and CDR2 FYNNEI. Trimming removed 9 bases at V and 7 bases at J, with 16 bases between. The CDR3 is CASKIQGRNSPLHF. CDR3 coding DNA: TGTGCCAGTAAGATACAGGGTCGAAATTCACCCCTCCACTTT. Full variable domain (remainder filled in from reference TRBV2 and TRBJ1-6): EPEVTQTPSHQVTQMGQEVILRCVPISNHLYFYWYRQILGQKVEFLVSFYNNEISEKSEIFDDQFSVERPDGSNFTLKIRSTKLEDSAMYFCASKIQGRNSPLHFGNGTRLTVT.

The chain carries TRBV18 and TRBJ2-1; TRBD2 matches 8 bases. CDR1 and CDR2 (germline): KGHSH, LQKENI. Germline trimming cut 2 bases from V and 5 bases from J; bases unmatched to any gene: 5. This CDR3 has 15 residues. The CDR3 bases are TGTGCCAGCTCACCAATCGGGGGGGCGGACAATGAGCAGTTCTTC. Its translation is CASSPIGGADNEQFF.

The chain joins TRBV5-6 to TRBJ2-7; possibly TRBD1 for D (5 bases). CDR1 SGHDT and CDR2 YYEEEE come from the germline V gene. The V end lost 5 bases, the J end lost 5 bases, and 14 bases lay between the germline ends. The CDR3 is 13 amino acids. The CDR3 here is CASRPQGTHEQYF. CDR3 nucleotide sequence: TGTGCCAGCAGGCCTCAGGGAACCCACGAGCAGTACTTC.

V is TRBV10-2 and J is TRBJ1-1; 7 bases fit TRBD1. Germline assignment: CDR1 WSHSY and CDR2 SAAADI. The CDR3 runs to 16 residues. J lost 0 bases, V lost 4 bases, and 8 bases had no gene match. For the CDR3, the DNA is TGCGCCAGCAGTGGGACCGGGACAGAAATGAACACTGAAGCTTTCTTT. It is translated as CASSGTGTEMNTEAFF.

The chain links TRBV6-1 to TRBJ1-3; D gene unclear. V was cut by 6 bases and J by 4 bases, with 16 bases left in between. CDR3 length: 15 residues. The germline CDR1 and CDR2 sequences are MNHNS and SASEGT. The CDR3: CASRPSQGGGNTIYF. The CDR3 DNA is TGTGCCAGCAGGCCTAGCCAAGGAGGGGGAAACACCATATATTTT.

CDR3 in DNA: TGCAGCGTTGGCCAGGACAGGGATCAGCCCCAGCATTTT. As protein: CSVGQDRDQPQHF. This sequence joins TRBV29-1 and TRBJ1-5; 8 positions match TRBD1. J lost 5 bases, V lost 4 bases, and 4 bases had no gene match. CDR3 length: 13 residues. The V gene's germline CDR1 is SQVTM and CDR2 ANQGSEA. The full variable domain, rest sourced from reference TRBV29-1 and TRBJ1-5, is SAVISQKPSRDICQRGTSLTIQCQVDSQVTMMFWYRQQPGQSLTLIATANQGSEATYESGFVIDKFPISRPNLTFSTLTVSNMSPEDSSIYLCSVGQDRDQPQHFGDGTRLSIL.

V gene TRBV28 combines with J gene TRBJ1-5, with 8 nucleotides matching TRBD1. Germline V gene lookup returns CDR1 MDHEN and CDR2 SYDVKM. The CDR3 is 13 amino acids. CDR3 amino acids: CAQSRGRGQPQHF. The CDR3 DNA is TGTGCTCAGAGCAGGGGGCGCGGTCAGCCCCAGCATTTT.

The rearrangement uses TRBV11-3 and TRBJ2-5; D not certain. The V gene's germline CDR1 is SGHNT and CDR2 YENEEA. The CDR3 is made up of 13 amino acids. The V end lost 1 base, the J end lost 5 bases, and 8 bases lay between the germline ends. In nucleotides, the CDR3 is TGTGCCAGCAGCTTAGGAGAATTGGAGACCCAGTACTTC. Translation gives CASSLGELETQYF.

The chain employs TRBV7-9 and TRBJ1-5; D not certain. V was shortened by 4 bases and J by 8 bases, with 9 bases between the two germline ends. The germline V gene encodes CDR1 SEHNR and CDR2 FQNEAQ (reference sequence). The CDR3 totals 12 residues. The CDR3 DNA reads as TGTGCCAGCAGCTCCCTACGTGAGCCCCAGCATTTT. It encodes CASSSLREPQHF. Filled out from reference TRBV7-9 and TRBJ1-5, the complete variable domain reads DTGVSQNPRHKITKRGQNVTFRCDPISEHNRLYWYRQTLGQGPEFLTYFQNEAQLEKSRLLSDRFSAERPKGSFSTLEIQRTEQGDSAMYLCASSSLREPQHFGDGTRLSIL.

The gene calls are TRBV5-1 and TRBJ2-1; tentatively, D is TRBD2 (5 bases). Trimming removed 2 bases at V and 6 bases at J, with 9 bases between. Germline-derived CDR1 and CDR2 are SGHRS and YFSETQ. CDR3 size: 13 residues. The CDR3 sequence is CASSFPEGNEQFF. In nucleotides, the CDR3 is TGCGCCAGCAGCTTTCCAGAGGGCAATGAGCAGTTCTTC. Full variable domain (outside the CDR3, taken from reference TRBV5-1 and TRBJ2-1): KAGVTQTPRYLIKTRGQQVTLSCSPISGHRSVSWYQQTPGQGLQFLFEYFSETQRNKGNFPGRFSGRQFSNSRSEMNVSTLELGDSALYLCASSFPEGNEQFFGPGTRLTVL.

The chain is built from TRBV7-8 and TRBJ2-7; D not certain. This CDR3 region has 15 residues. Trimming cost V 5 bases and J 2 bases, with 16 bases left between them. The germline V gene encodes CDR1 SGHVS and CDR2 FQNEAQ. In DNA, the CDR3 is TGTGCCAGCAGCCCGACTTCGATCACCGCCTACGAGCAGTACTTC. Translated, it gives CASSPTSITAYEQYF. The full variable domain, completed using reference TRBV7-8 and TRBJ2-7, is GAGVSQSPRYKVAKRGQDVALRCDPISGHVSLFWYQQALGQGPEFLTYFQNEAQLDKSGLPSDRFFAERPEGSVSTLKIQRTQQEDSAVYLCASSPTSITAYEQYFGPGTRLTVT.